This TCR beta chain was identified during a study of technical replicates of blood from four donors. This table comes from immunoSEQ multiplex PCR, and its TCRdb copy is limited to in-frame clones, with some not included. The sample includes 90,000 or so clones, approximately 95% of them seen just once. The V gene end was trimmed by 0 bases and the J gene end by 2 bases; junction bases not matched to a gene: 5. Germline lookup yields CDR1 LGHNA and CDR2 YNFKEQ. The CDR3 length is 17 residues. The sequenced sample consisted of T cells isolated from PBMCs. V usage is TRBV4-2 and J usage is TRBJ2-3; 10 bases line up with TRBD2. The TCR sequence derives from a human donor in good health. The CDR3 region is CASSQEASGSVTDTQYF. For the CDR3, the DNA is TGTGCCAGCAGCCAAGAGGCTAGCGGGAGTGTCACAGATACGCAGTATTTT.